Each of the 32 T cell receptor beta chains below was sequenced from the same sample in a study of cytotoxic CD8 clonotypes in ibrutinib-treated CLL. Using immunoSEQ multiplex PCR, the repertoire was profiled, and TCRdb retains in-frame clones only, with some absent. The sample includes under 50,000 clones, 65% to 70% of them seen just once. Sequences were derived from PBMCs, sampled at disease progression, from a patient treated with ibrutinib. These receptors all stem from a human donor with chronic lymphocytic leukemia.

This sequence joins TRBV7-8 and TRBJ2-1; a possible D gene is TRBD2 (8 bases). The CDR3 totals 14 residues. From germline, CDR1 is SGHVS and CDR2 FQNEAQ. V lost 6 bases to trimming and J lost 13 bases, with 22 bases between them. In nucleotides, the CDR3 is TGTGCCAGCAGTCCCGGGAGGGGGCAGGGGAGACAGTTCTTC. Protein sequence: CASSPGRGQGRQFF. Looking up the rest from reference TRBV7-8 and TRBJ2-1 gives the full variable domain: GAGVSQSPRYKVAKRGQDVALRCDPISGHVSLFWYQQALGQGPEFLTYFQNEAQLDKSGLPSDRFFAERPEGSVSTLKIQRTQQEDSAVYLCASSPGRGQGRQFFGPGTRLTVL.

The genes are TRBV2 and TRBJ1-1; D unclear. This CDR3 contains 11 residues. Germline V gene lookup returns CDR1 SNHLY and CDR2 FYNNEI. Deletions cut 10 bases from V and 5 bases from J, with 11 bases between. The CDR3 protein is CATTVVTEAFF. In DNA, the CDR3 is TGTGCCACCACCGTGGTAACTGAAGCTTTCTTT.

The genes are TRBV5-4 and TRBJ1-4, with 8 bases aligning to TRBD1. V shed 4 bases and J 4 bases; nucleotides not matched to a gene: 3. The germline CDR1 and CDR2 sequences are SGHNT and YYREEE (reference sequence). The CDR3 has 14 residues. DNA for the CDR3: TGTGCCAGCAGCCGGACAGGGAGTAATGAAAAACTGTTTTTT. Protein: CASSRTGSNEKLFF.

This sequence joins TRBV25-1 and TRBJ1-4; D is unclear. V lost 5 bases, J lost 8 bases, and 21 bases lay in between. CDR3 length: 16 amino acids. Germline loops: CDR1 MGHDK, CDR2 SYGVNS. The CDR3 DNA follows: TGTGCCAGCAGTTCCCCCTTCGATCGGGCGGGCGAAAAACTGTTTTTT. Protein product: CASSSPFDRAGEKLFF.

V gene TRBV6-5 combines with J gene TRBJ1-2; no clear D gene. The germline V and J ends were trimmed by 2 bases and 8 bases, with 12 bases remaining between them. Germline V gene data show CDR1 as MNHEY and CDR2 as SVGAGI. The CDR3 extends over 13 amino acids. The CDR3 nucleotides are TGTGCCAGCAGTTACGGCCAGCTGGGAGGCTACACCTTC. Its translation: CASSYGQLGGYTF.

The chain carries TRBV5-1 and TRBJ1-2, with D perhaps matching TRBD1 (6 bases). Trimming stripped 3 bases from V and 8 bases from J, with 20 bases between. Per germline, CDR1 SGHRS and CDR2 YFSETQ. This CDR3 comprises 15 residues. The CDR3 DNA reads as TGCGCCAGCAGCTCCGGAGATGGGGGGGCTCTCGGCTACACCTTC. It yields the protein CASSSGDGGALGYTF.

This clone was seen a few times. The chain couples TRBV18 to TRBJ1-1, with TRBD1 as a possible D gene (5 bases). Germline V lookup: CDR1 KGHSH, CDR2 LQKENI. V was shortened by 3 bases and J by 3 bases, with 11 bases between the two germline ends. The CDR3 covers 14 residues. CDR3: CASSPRAGDTEAFF. As DNA, the CDR3 is TGTGCCAGCTCACCCAGGGCCGGGGACACTGAAGCTTTCTTT. Full variable domain (outside the CDR3, taken from reference TRBV18 and TRBJ1-1): NAGVMQNPRHLVRRRGQEARLRCSPMKGHSHVYWYRQLPEEGLKFMVYLQKENIIDESGMPKERFSAEFPKEGPSILRIQQVVRGDSAAYFCASSPRAGDTEAFFGQGTRLTVV.

The CDR3 here is CASSSILAVGETQYF. CDR3 in DNA: TGTGCCAGCAGCTCCATCCTAGCGGTAGGCGAGACCCAGTACTTC. The chain couples TRBV13 to TRBJ2-5; 7 bases are a match to TRBD2. CDR1 is PRHDT and CDR2 is FYEKMQ in the germline V gene (reference sequence). J was trimmed by 5 bases and V by 4 bases; bases with no gene match: 10. The length of the CDR3 is 15 residues.

The CDR3 is CASSIGGGTIYF. The CDR3 coding sequence is TGTGCCAGCAGCATCGGAGGGGGGACCATATATTTT. The chain carries TRBV9 and TRBJ1-3, with D possibly TRBD1 on 6 matching bases. Germline V CDR1 and CDR2: SGDLS, YYNGEE. Trimming shortened V by 4 bases and J by 10 bases, and 12 bases separated the two germline ends. CDR3 length equals 12 residues.

The rearrangement joins TRBV4-1 to TRBJ2-1, with TRBD2 identical over 11 bases. After removal of 6 bases from V and 5 bases from J, the junction contained 9 bases not matched to a gene. CDR3 length: 16 residues. CDR1 is MGHRA and CDR2 is YSYEKL in the germline V gene. The CDR3 DNA sequence: TGCGCCAGCAGAGATACACCGGGACTAGCGGACAATGAGCAGTTCTTC. Protein product: CASRDTPGLADNEQFF.

This clone was detected a few times. The chain links TRBV18 to TRBJ2-1; D is unclear. The CDR3 spans 13 residues. Germline-derived CDR1 and CDR2 are KGHSH and LQKENI. Deletions cut 5 bases from V and 5 bases from J, with 10 bases between. DNA for the CDR3: TGTGCCAGCTCAACAGTAAGGGACAATGAGCAGTTCTTC. This codes for CASSTVRDNEQFF.

The chain links TRBV30 to TRBJ1-5; D is possibly TRBD1 (5 bases). The CDR3 contains 17 residues. The germline V gene has CDR1 GTSNPN and CDR2 SVGIG (reference sequence). The ends were cut back, 0 bases at V and 1 base at J, with 16 bases in the middle. The CDR3 spells CAWSVGVGQLSNQPQHF. The CDR3 nucleotides are TGTGCCTGGAGTGTAGGAGTGGGGCAGCTGAGCAATCAGCCCCAGCATTTT.

The genes are TRBV5-5 and TRBJ2-4, with D maybe TRBD1 (6 bases). V gave up 0 bases and J gave up 4 bases, with 8 bases separating them. The CDR3 is made up of 14 amino acids. Germline CDR1 is SGHKS and CDR2 is YYEKEE (reference sequence). CDR3 region: CASSLEGTKNIQYF. The CDR3 region has the DNA TGTGCCAGCAGCTTGGAAGGGACAAAAAACATTCAGTACTTC.

This clone was recorded once. V gene TRBV2 combines with J gene TRBJ1-2, with 9 bases matching TRBD1. V trimming: 6 bases; J trimming: 5 bases; junction bases outside the gene matches: 10. CDR1 is SNHLY, CDR2 FYNNEI, per germline. The CDR3 contains 15 residues. The DNA of the CDR3 is TGTGCCAGCAGCTATACAGGGGGCGCCGTTTATGGCTACACCTTC. Amino acid sequence: CASSYTGGAVYGYTF.

The chain links TRBV2 to TRBJ2-7; 10 bases fit TRBD1. CDR1 and CDR2 from the germline V gene are SNHLY and FYNNEI. This CDR3 is 15 amino acids long. Germline trimming cut 9 bases from V and 3 bases from J; bases unmatched to any gene: 11. The CDR3 loop reads CARDEPGQGYYEQYF. The CDR3 coding sequence is TGTGCCAGGGACGAACCGGGACAGGGGTACTACGAGCAGTACTTC.

This clone has a single count. The gene calls are TRBV27 and TRBJ2-1; the D is unclear. The CDR3 is made up of 13 amino acids. V lost 5 bases, J lost 5 bases, and 10 bases lay in between. CDR1 is MNHEY, CDR2 SMNVEV, per germline (reference sequence). Here the CDR3 DNA reads TGTGCCAGCAGTCTCCTGGTTAACAATGAGCAGTTCTTC. Residues: CASSLLVNNEQFF.

The chain couples TRBV11-2 to TRBJ1-5; 8 bases map to TRBD1. There are 14 residues in the CDR3. Germline CDR1 and CDR2: SGHAT and FQNNGV. The J segment lost 7 bases and the V segment lost 5 bases, leaving 7 bases of the junction unmatched. The CDR3 DNA follows: TGTGCCAGCAGCCCAGGACAGGGCTTACAGCCCCAGCATTTT. As protein: CASSPGQGLQPQHF.

The chain recombines TRBV30 with TRBJ2-5, with TRBD2 matching 16 bases. The CDR3 is 16 amino acids. Trimming at V came to 4 bases and at J to 5 bases, leaving 7 bases not matched to a gene. Germline V lookup: CDR1 GTSNPN, CDR2 SVGIG (reference sequence). The CDR3 DNA follows: TGTGCCTGGACCGCGAAGGGACTAGCGGGAGGGGAGACCCAGTACTTC. It codes for CAWTAKGLAGGETQYF.

V usage is TRBV9 and J usage is TRBJ2-3; TRBD1 or TRBD2 may be the D gene (6 bases each). Germline V gene lookup returns CDR1 SGDLS and CDR2 YYNGEE. The ends were cut back, 4 bases at V and 2 bases at J, with 20 bases in the middle. The CDR3 covers 17 residues. DNA of the CDR3: TGTGCCAGCAGCTCAAGAGGAGGAGGGGGGACCACAGATACGCAGTATTTT. It codes for CASSSRGGGGTTDTQYF.

V and J are TRBV5-6 and TRBJ1-3; D remains unclear. Looked up from germline, CDR1 is SGHDT and CDR2 is YYEEEE. This CDR3 has 13 residues. Trimming stripped 1 base from V and 3 bases from J, with 5 bases between. The chain's CDR3 is CASSLLGGNTIYF. CDR3 coding DNA: TGTGCCAGCAGCTTGCTCGGTGGAAACACCATATATTTT.

The V call is TRBV18, the J call TRBJ2-5; unclear D gene. The CDR3 covers 11 residues. V gave up 2 bases and J gave up 3 bases, with 1 base separating them. Germline assignment: CDR1 KGHSH and CDR2 LQKENI. CDR3 in DNA: TGTGCCAGCTCACCAGAAGAGACCCAGTACTTC. It specifies CASSPEETQYF.

This clone was counted between two and nine times. The CDR3 bases are TGTGCCATCAGTCAGACAGAGGGCGAGCAGTACTTC. Encoded protein: CAISQTEGEQYF. This chain connects TRBV10-3 to TRBJ2-7; either TRBD1 or TRBD2 may fit D (5 bases each). Deletions cut 5 bases from V and 6 bases from J, with 11 bases between. The germline V gene encodes CDR1 ENHRY and CDR2 SYGVKD. The CDR3 loop spans 12 amino acids.

The rearrangement uses TRBV30 and TRBJ2-1; 7 bases are a match to TRBD2. The CDR3 spans 16 residues. Germline values: CDR1 GTSNPN, CDR2 SVGIG (reference sequence). Trimming cost V 2 bases and J 8 bases; bases outside gene matches: 15. CDR3 protein: CAWSRPAREWFDEQFF. DNA for the CDR3: TGTGCCTGGAGTAGACCGGCGCGGGAGTGGTTCGATGAGCAGTTCTTC.

The chain combines TRBV28 with TRBJ1-2, with a weak D call TRBD1 (5 bases). From germline, CDR1 is MDHEN and CDR2 SYDVKM. V gave up 8 bases and J gave up 4 bases, with 17 bases separating them. CDR3 length equals 14 residues. This chain's CDR3 is CASLPREALYGYTF. DNA of the CDR3: TGTGCCAGCCTCCCCAGGGAGGCCCTCTATGGCTACACCTTC.

In its sample, this clone is medium-sized (0.01 to 0.1%). The V gene is TRBV7-2, the J gene TRBJ2-7, with 8 nucleotides matching TRBD1. CDR3 length: 12 amino acids. The V gene's germline CDR1 is SGHTA and CDR2 FQGNSA. The J segment lost 10 bases and the V segment lost 5 bases, leaving 7 bases of the junction unmatched. The CDR3 here is CASSPGQGPQYF. The CDR3 nucleotides read TGTGCCAGCAGCCCCGGACAGGGCCCTCAGTACTTC.

This clone was detected only a few times. The chain combines TRBV7-9 with TRBJ2-6; the D is unclear. Trimming left V 10 bases short and J 0 bases short, with 16 bases between. In germline, CDR1 is SEHNR, CDR2 FQNEAQ (reference sequence). The CDR3 is 16 residues long. DNA for the CDR3: TGTGCCAACCCGCAAAATAACAGCTCTGGGGCCAACGTCCTGACTTTC. Protein: CANPQNNSSGANVLTF.

This rearrangement joins TRBV7-2 to TRBJ2-7; D call uncertain. V shed 2 bases and J shed 0 bases, with 11 bases lying between them. The CDR3 spans 15 residues. The V gene's germline CDR1 is SGHTA and CDR2 FQGNSA. The DNA of the CDR3 is TGTGCCAGCAGCTTATCGGTCCCTGGCTCCTACGAGCAGTACTTC. Its protein is CASSLSVPGSYEQYF.

The rearrangement uses TRBV19 and TRBJ1-1, with D unclear. CDR1 LNHDA and CDR2 SQIVND come from the germline V gene (reference sequence). V lost 3 bases and J lost 3, with 11 bases in between. The CDR3 sequence is 14 residues long. Written as DNA, the CDR3 is TGTGCCAGTAGTATTGGTCAGAGTCACACTGAAGCTTTCTTT. Its translation: CASSIGQSHTEAFF.

This rearrangement joins TRBV10-3 to TRBJ2-3; 11 nucleotides line up with TRBD2. CDR3 length equals 16 residues. V lost 8 bases to trimming and J lost 3 bases; unmatched junction nucleotides: 10. The germline CDR1 and CDR2 sequences are ENHRY and SYGVKD. The CDR3 DNA reads as TGTGCCATCGGGCTAGCGGGAGGAGGGGGGACAGATACGCAGTATTTT. Its translation: CAIGLAGGGGTDTQYF.

The chain links TRBV9 to TRBJ2-1, with TRBD2 matching 8 bases. The junction had 6 bases not matched to a gene; V was cut back by 0 bases and J by 7 bases. The CDR3 sequence is 15 residues long. The germline gives CDR1 SGDLS, CDR2 YYNGEE. The CDR3 sequence: CASSVGTGLVNEQFF. Written as DNA, the CDR3 is TGTGCCAGCAGCGTAGGCACGGGACTAGTGAATGAGCAGTTCTTC.

In this sample, this clone turned up a few times. The rearrangement joins TRBV6-5 to TRBJ2-7, with D possibly being TRBD2 (6 bases). In germline, CDR1 is MNHEY, CDR2 SVGAGI. The germline V and J ends were trimmed by 7 bases and 12 bases, with 19 bases remaining between them. The CDR3 covers 12 residues. Here the CDR3 reads CASTNGRGSSYF. The CDR3 DNA sequence: TGTGCCAGCACTAATGGACGGGGGAGCTCGTACTTC.

The rearrangement joins TRBV11-3 to TRBJ2-7; D not certain. The CDR3 sequence is 16 residues long. V lost 3 bases to trimming and J lost 5 bases, with 20 bases between them. The germline gives CDR1 SGHNT, CDR2 YENEEA. The CDR3, as DNA: TGTGCCAGCAGCTTCACCAGTTCCGGGTCGCGGAACGAGCAGTACTTC. Its translation: CASSFTSSGSRNEQYF.